Each of the 25 T cell receptor beta chains below was sequenced from the same sample in a study of T cell responses to AZD1222 COVID-19 vaccine. The method was immunoSEQ multiplex PCR; TCRdb's version includes in-frame clones alone and lacks a portion of them. This sample has around 270,000 clones; around 93% occur once, and the top ten carry 0.55%. Sequencing was performed on peripheral blood, taken 28 days after the second AZD1222 dose. Receptors originate from an adult who received the AZD1222 COVID-19 vaccine.

The chain uses TRBV20-1 and TRBJ1-2; D may be TRBD1 (5 bases). Per germline, CDR1 DFQATT and CDR2 SNEGSKA (reference sequence). The CDR3 sequence is 11 residues long. Trimming removed 5 bases at V and 7 bases at J, with 11 bases between. CDR3 sequence (DNA): TGCAGTGCTCGACCAGGGATTGGCTACACCTTC. Translating it yields CSARPGIGYTF.

The chain joins TRBV28 to TRBJ2-7; D unclear. Trimming took off 4 bases at V and 2 bases at J, with 15 bases between the two ends. Germline CDR1 and CDR2: MDHEN and SYDVKM. This CDR3 has 15 amino acids. CDR3 nucleotides: TGTGCCAGCAGTTCCCCCCCGGGTCCCACCTACGAGCAGTACTTC. It translates to CASSSPPGPTYEQYF.

The chain uses TRBV2 and TRBJ2-2, with D hard to call. In germline, CDR1 is SNHLY, CDR2 FYNNEI. The CDR3 spans 12 residues. Trimming shortened V by 6 bases and J by 3 bases, and 5 bases separated the two germline ends. This chain's CDR3 is CASRRDTGELFF. CDR3 nucleotides: TGTGCCAGCAGGAGAGACACCGGGGAGCTGTTTTTT.

The V and J genes are TRBV5-6 and TRBJ1-6; 12 positions match TRBD1. CDR3 size: 16 residues. Germline V gene sequence: CDR1 SGHDT, CDR2 YYEEEE. The V segment lost 0 bases and the J segment 9 bases; nucleotides outside the gene matches: 4. The CDR3 here is CASSLGDRGQGSPLHF. The CDR3 DNA sequence: TGTGCCAGCAGCTTGGGGGACAGGGGGCAGGGTTCACCCCTCCACTTT.

CDR3 residues: CAISAGPSYEQYF. For the CDR3, the DNA is TGTGCCATCAGTGCGGGGCCCTCCTACGAGCAGTACTTC. V and J are TRBV10-3 and TRBJ2-7, with D possibly called TRBD1 or TRBD2 (5 bases each). The V end lost 4 bases, the J end lost 0 bases, and 7 bases lay between the germline ends. CDR1 and CDR2 (germline): ENHRY, SYGVKD. CDR3 size: 13 residues.

The V call is TRBV25-1, the J call TRBJ2-2; D ambiguous. The CDR3 length is 15 residues. The V and J ends lost 0 bases and 4 bases respectively, with 9 bases between them. The germline gives CDR1 MGHDK, CDR2 SYGVNS. The CDR3 here is CASSEYGWSTGELFF. The CDR3 DNA follows: TGTGCCAGCAGTGAATACGGGTGGAGCACCGGGGAGCTGTTTTTT.

CDR3 loop: CSVEPSRGEQFF. The CDR3 nucleotides are TGCAGCGTTGAACCCAGTCGGGGTGAGCAGTTCTTC. The rearrangement joins TRBV29-1 to TRBJ2-1; D is possibly TRBD2 (5 bases). The CDR3 has 12 residues. Per the germline V gene, CDR1 is SQVTM and CDR2 is ANQGSEA. With 2 bases removed from V and 9 bases from J, the gap between germline ends came to 11 bases.

Points on this clone: This CDR3 is also generated by other DNA sequences in the sample. This chain links TRBV9 with TRBJ2-2; D remains ambiguous. CDR1 and CDR2 (germline): SGDLS, YYNGEE. V lost 0 bases, J lost 0 bases, and 6 bases lay in between. The CDR3 is 15 amino acids. The CDR3 DNA follows: TGTGCCAGCAGCGTAGGTGGATCGAACACCGGGGAGCTGTTTTTT. Encoded protein: CASSVGGSNTGELFF.

This clone was recorded once. The chain employs TRBV27 and TRBJ1-1, with a tentative D call TRBD1 (5 bases). Per the germline V gene, CDR1 is MNHEY and CDR2 is SMNVEV (reference sequence). The V gene lost 4 bases and the J gene lost 1 base, with 13 bases spanning the gap. CDR3 length: 15 residues. The CDR3 spells CASSWGRQSNTEAFF. The CDR3 DNA reads TGTGCCAGCAGTTGGGGGAGACAGTCGAACACTGAAGCTTTCTTT.

The chain links TRBV11-2 to TRBJ1-4, with D unresolved. The CDR3 totals 14 residues. Germline CDR1 reads SGHAT; CDR2 reads FQNNGV. Trimming removed 1 base from V and 5 bases from J, with 8 bases in between. The CDR3: CASSLAQLNEKLFF. The CDR3 DNA reads as TGTGCCAGCAGCTTAGCACAGCTAAATGAAAAACTGTTTTTT.

The V and J genes are TRBV18 and TRBJ1-1, with D perhaps TRBD1 (5 bases). CDR3 length: 13 amino acids. Germline V gene lookup returns CDR1 KGHSH and CDR2 LQKENI. Trimming cost V 3 bases and J 6 bases, with 11 bases left between them. The CDR3 nucleotides read TGTGCCAGCTCACCGGGACGGGAGTCTGAAGCTTTCTTT. Its translation: CASSPGRESEAFF.

V gene TRBV7-2 combines with J gene TRBJ2-1, with D tentatively TRBD2 (6 bases). This CDR3 spans 16 amino acids. Germline CDR1 reads SGHTA; CDR2 reads FQGNSA. V shed 1 base and J shed 4 bases, with 14 bases lying between them. The CDR3 DNA follows: TGTGCCAGCAGCTTAGAGGAGGGGATTGTTTACAATGAGCAGTTCTTC. It yields the protein CASSLEEGIVYNEQFF.

The rearrangement links TRBV7-3 to TRBJ2-2; D perhaps matches TRBD2 (5 bases). The V and J ends lost 5 bases and 7 bases respectively, with 8 bases between them. This CDR3 is 12 amino acids long. Germline lookup yields CDR1 SGHTA and CDR2 FQGTGA. The CDR3 protein is CASSLRDGELFF. The CDR3 nucleotides read TGTGCCAGCAGCCTCCGGGACGGGGAGCTGTTTTTT.

The J gene is TRBJ2-7, the V gene TRBV28; maybe TRBD1 (6 bases). This CDR3 region has 16 residues. V was cut by 5 bases and J by 1 base, with 18 bases left in between. In germline, CDR1 is MDHEN, CDR2 SYDVKM. The CDR3 here is CASSNQGTIASYEQYF. The CDR3 nucleotides read TGTGCCAGCAGTAACCAGGGGACAATTGCATCCTACGAGCAGTACTTC.

The V gene is TRBV9, the J gene TRBJ1-5; TRBD1 matches 7 bases. Germline V gives CDR1 SGDLS, CDR2 YYNGEE. The CDR3 runs to 16 residues. The V segment lost 1 base and the J segment 6 bases; nucleotides outside the gene matches: 10. The CDR3 region is CASSVPLRGEGQPQHF. In DNA, the CDR3 is TGTGCCAGCAGCGTACCCCTCAGGGGGGAAGGTCAGCCCCAGCATTTT.

The rearrangement links TRBV6-5 to TRBJ1-4; D is uncertain. Germline CDR1 is MNHEY and CDR2 is SVGAGI. This CDR3 is 14 amino acids long. V was trimmed by 6 bases and J by 4 bases, leaving 12 bases between them. CDR3: CASSSPGVNEKLFF. The CDR3 DNA reads as TGTGCCAGCAGCTCCCCCGGTGTTAATGAAAAACTGTTTTTT.

The chain couples TRBV7-2 to TRBJ2-1; 7 bases line up with TRBD2. The germline V gene has CDR1 SGHTA and CDR2 FQGNSA. The J segment lost 8 bases and the V segment lost 0 bases, leaving 4 bases of the junction unmatched. The CDR3 length is 14 residues. The CDR3 nucleotides read TGTGCCAGCAGCTTAGCGGCGGGAGCTGATGAGCAGTTCTTC. Translation gives CASSLAAGADEQFF.

V gene TRBV12-2 combines with J gene TRBJ1-2; TRBD1, as called in the table, went unchecked against the DNA. TRBV12-2 is a listed pseudogene. CDR3 length: 17 amino acids. CDR3 loop: CASPNGKGAGRNYGYTF. DNA for the CDR3: TGTGCAAGTCCCAATGGTAAGGGGGCTGGTCGCAACTATGGCTACACCTTC.

Only one count was recorded for this clone. The chain has TRBV12-3 or TRBV12-4 and TRBJ1-2; D possibly corresponds to TRBD1 (6 bases). The CDR3 is made up of 13 amino acids. Trimming removed 6 bases from V and 4 bases from J, with 12 bases in between. The CDR3 coding sequence is TGTGCCAGCAGCCAGGACAGAACCTATGGCTACACCTTC. It codes for CASSQDRTYGYTF.

CDR3 sequence (DNA): TGTGCCAGCAGTTCCCATGGAGGGAACACTGAAGCTTTCTTT. Its translation: CASSSHGGNTEAFF. The chain links TRBV2 to TRBJ1-1; D is uncertain. Trimming took 5 bases from V and 1 from J, leaving 11 bases between them. CDR1 and CDR2 from the germline V gene are SNHLY and FYNNEI. CDR3 length equals 14 residues.

The CDR3 DNA reads as TGTGCCAGCAGTTTAGGGGCAGGGAAGCAGTACTTC. This sequence encodes CASSLGAGKQYF. This rearrangement joins TRBV28 to TRBJ2-7; weak D call: TRBD1 (5 bases). The CDR3 is made up of 12 amino acids. Germline V gene sequence: CDR1 MDHEN, CDR2 SYDVKM. V dropped 2 bases and J dropped 8 bases, with 10 bases sitting between them.

V usage is TRBV11-2 and J usage is TRBJ2-2; 8 bases map to TRBD2. This CDR3 has 16 amino acids. The germline gives CDR1 SGHAT, CDR2 FQNNGV. V shed 5 bases, J shed 5 bases, and the junction held 10 bases outside the gene matches. CDR3 sequence reads: CASSLRVGLETGELFF. The CDR3 nucleotides are TGTGCCAGCAGCCTACGGGTGGGACTAGAAACCGGGGAGCTGTTTTTT.

The V call is TRBV7-2, the J call TRBJ1-4; the match to TRBD1 covers 7 bases. Trimming removed 5 bases from V and 4 bases from J; junction bases left unmatched: 7. Germline-derived CDR1 and CDR2 are SGHTA and FQGNSA. This CDR3 spans 15 amino acids. CDR3 DNA: TGTGCCAGCAGCCCCGGACAGGCCCGTAATGAAAAACTGTTTTTT. Residues: CASSPGQARNEKLFF.

The CDR3 loop reads CASSLESPTGDEAFF. CDR3 bases: TGCGCCAGCAGCTTGGAATCGCCGACAGGGGATGAAGCTTTCTTT. The chain has TRBV5-1 and TRBJ1-1; 8 bases agree with TRBD1. V was pared by 0 bases and J by 7 bases, with 8 bases of the junction left unmatched. Germline V gene sequence: CDR1 SGHRS, CDR2 YFSETQ. This CDR3 is 15 amino acids long.

Only one count was recorded for this clone. The V and J genes are TRBV6-5 and TRBJ1-4; unclear D gene. Germline V gene lookup returns CDR1 MNHEY and CDR2 SVGAGI. This CDR3 comprises 14 residues. V dropped 7 bases and J dropped 9 bases, with 18 bases sitting between them. The DNA for the CDR3 is TGTGCCAGCACCCTTTCCCCGGGCGCGCAAAAACTGTTTTTT. Protein product: CASTLSPGAQKLFF.